The text below deals with one TCR beta chain. Its specificity is not known. This CDR3 spans 14 amino acids. Germline V gene sequence: CDR1 MNHEY, CDR2 SMNVEV (reference sequence). V trimming: 3 bases; J trimming: 3 bases; junction bases outside the gene matches: 4. This sample is drawn from a study of OX40 agonist ivuxolimab in advanced cancers. Across the study: At doses from 0.01 to 10 mg/kg, patients were given intravenous ivuxolimab every 2 weeks. Dose-escalation patients' cancers were hepatocellular carcinoma, melanoma, renal cell or head and neck cancer. Study findings and constraints: Blood T cells, both CD4+ and CD8+, expanded clonally by week 6 at 0.1 to 3.0 mg/kg.

The protocol was immunoSEQ multiplex PCR, while the TCRdb copy is restricted to in-frame clones and leaves out a portion. The sample has 15,000 to 20,000 clones; more than 85% are singletons. Sequences were derived from CD4+ or CD8+ T cells sorted from blood, sampled in a trial of the OX40 agonist ivuxolimab. The source of this sequence is an adult with an advanced solid tumor such as melanoma, head and neck, liver or kidney cancer. The rearrangement joins TRBV27 to TRBJ1-1, with 7 bases identical to TRBD1. The CDR3 DNA sequence: TGTGCCAGCAGTTTCAACAGGGGATACACTGAAGCTTTCTTT. This gives the protein CASSFNRGYTEAFF.